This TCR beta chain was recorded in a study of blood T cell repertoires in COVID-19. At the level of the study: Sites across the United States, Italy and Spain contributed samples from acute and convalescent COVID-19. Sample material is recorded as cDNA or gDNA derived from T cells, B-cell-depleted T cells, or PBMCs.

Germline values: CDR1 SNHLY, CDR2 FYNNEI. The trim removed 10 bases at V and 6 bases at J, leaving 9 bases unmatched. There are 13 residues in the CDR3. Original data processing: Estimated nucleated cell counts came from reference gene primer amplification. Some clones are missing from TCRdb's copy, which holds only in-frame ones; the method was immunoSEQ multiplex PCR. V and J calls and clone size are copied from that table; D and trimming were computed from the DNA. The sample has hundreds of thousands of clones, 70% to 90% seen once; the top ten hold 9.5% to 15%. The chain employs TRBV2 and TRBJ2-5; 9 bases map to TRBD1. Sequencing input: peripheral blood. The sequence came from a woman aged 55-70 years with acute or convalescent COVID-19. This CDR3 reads CANDRGSRKTQYF. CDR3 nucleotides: TGTGCCAACGACAGGGGGTCCCGGAAGACCCAGTACTTC.